This is a list of T cell receptor beta chains from one sample in a study of human T cells and chemical hapten exposure. Via MiXCR, TCRdb re-called the RACE reads, giving one row per CDR3 protein. The table shows approximately 49,000 distinct CDR3 sequences, with around 9.3% occurring only once. The material sequenced was whole blood, taken in connection with sensitization to the hapten diphenylcyclopropenone (DPC). These receptors all stem from a woman between 50 and 59 years old with alopecia areata. Some clones in this sample may be carry-over from other donors' samples. Both conserved end residues are part of each CDR3. A D gene is named only where the DNA matches it firmly. Not every row has a clone size; where given, it reads once, few, many or a size class.

v_call,d_call,clone_size,j_call,cdr3_aa,cdr3_nt
TRBV11-2,NA,many,TRBJ2-7,CASSGLRGPGLAAYEQYF,TGTGCCAGCAGCGGACTGAGGGGGCCAGGGCTAGCGGCCTACGAGCAGTACTTC
TRBV20-1,TRBD1,NA,TRBJ2-3,CSARWTGHTQYF,TGCAGTGCTAGATGGACAGGCCATACGCAGTATTTT
TRBV20-1,NA,many,TRBJ1-3,CSAVNRAGNTIYF,TGCAGTGCTGTAAACCGTGCTGGAAACACCATATATTTT
TRBV19,NA,medium-sized,TRBJ2-2,CASSISSENTGELFF,TGTGCCAGTAGTATCTCGTCAGAGAACACCGGGGAGCTGTTTTTT
TRBV4-1,TRBD2,many,TRBJ2-5,CATGEGGETQYF,TGCGCCACCGGGGAGGGAGGAGAGACCCAGTACTTC
TRBV9,NA,many,TRBJ2-1,CASSVGASASYNEQFF,TGTGCCAGCAGCGTAGGGGCTAGCGCCTCCTACAATGAGCAGTTCTTC
TRBV7-6,NA,many,TRBJ1-4,CASSVRGPNEKLFF,TGTGCCAGCAGCGTCAGGGGCCCTAATGAAAAACTGTTTTTT
TRBV19,NA,many,TRBJ2-1,CASRRGRSYNEQFF,TGTGCCAGTCGCCGTGGGCGCTCCTACAATGAGCAGTTCTTC
TRBV9,NA,many,TRBJ2-7,CASSVAVQPYEQYF,TGTGCCAGCAGCGTAGCTGTACAGCCGTACGAGCAGTACTTC
TRBV7-2,TRBD2,many,TRBJ2-3,CASSFNGRVSSDTQYF,TGTGCCAGCAGCTTCAATGGGAGGGTTAGCTCGGATACGCAGTATTTT
TRBV11-2,NA,many,TRBJ2-2,CASSLVPERRTGELFF,TGTGCCAGCAGCTTAGTCCCAGAGAGAAGAACCGGGGAGCTGTTTTTT
TRBV2,NA,many,TRBJ2-2,CASSQGRNTGELFF,TGTGCCAGCAGTCAAGGACGGAACACCGGGGAGCTGTTTTTT
TRBV27,TRBD1,few,TRBJ2-1,CASTITGAPHNEQFF,TGTGCCAGCACAATAACAGGGGCGCCCCACAATGAGCAGTTCTTC
TRBV20-1,NA,many,TRBJ2-3,CSARGAGVGTDTQYF,TGCAGTGCTAGGGGGGCGGGAGTTGGGACAGATACGCAGTATTTT
TRBV29-1,TRBD1,many,TRBJ2-7,CSVEDPGTGTYEQYF,TGCAGCGTTGAAGATCCTGGGACAGGGACCTACGAGCAGTACTTC
TRBV5-1,NA,few,TRBJ2-2,CASSLAGSSNTGELFF,TGCGCCAGCAGCTTGGCTGGGAGTTCGAACACCGGGGAGCTGTTTTTT
TRBV7-2,NA,NA,TRBJ1-6,CASRQGRDSPLHF,TGTGCCAGCAGGCAGGGGAGGGATTCACCCCTCCACTTT
TRBV11-2,NA,many,TRBJ2-2,CASRAGTWNPNTGELFF,TGTGCCAGCAGGGCCGGGACCTGGAATCCGAACACCGGGGAGCTGTTTTTT
TRBV9,NA,many,TRBJ2-1,CASSVQTEQFF,TGTGCCAGCAGCGTACAGACTGAGCAGTTCTTC
TRBV6-2/TRBV6-3,NA,many,TRBJ2-1,CASSYLPQGIYNEQFF,TGTGCCAGCAGTTACTTACCACAGGGTATCTACAATGAGCAGTTCTTC
TRBV28,NA,many,TRBJ2-2,CASSSGTLLYTGELFF,TGTGCCAGCAGTTCAGGGACGCTCTTATACACCGGGGAGCTGTTTTTT
TRBV5-1,TRBD2,many,TRBJ2-3,CASSSGTSGRTDTQYF,TGCGCCAGCAGCTCTGGGACTAGCGGGAGGACAGATACGCAGTATTTT
TRBV29-1,NA,few,TRBJ2-1,CSVDELGGNEQFF,TGCAGCGTTGACGAACTAGGAGGCAATGAGCAGTTCTTC
TRBV7-2,TRBD2,few,TRBJ2-3,CASKGTSGMYTQYF,TGTGCCAGCAAAGGGACTAGCGGGATGTATACGCAGTATTTT
TRBV3-1,NA,many,TRBJ2-7,CASSQATVEQYF,TGTGCCAGCAGCCAAGCGACAGTCGAGCAGTACTTC
TRBV3-1,NA,many,TRBJ2-1,CASSQEPGQDEQFF,TGTGCCAGCAGCCAAGAGCCGGGCCAGGATGAGCAGTTCTTC
TRBV20-1,TRBD2,few,TRBJ2-3,CSARFPAGGIDTQYF,TGCAGTGCTAGATTCCCGGCGGGAGGGATAGATACGCAGTATTTT
TRBV25-1,TRBD2,few,TRBJ2-7,CASQTSGRGYEQYF,TGTGCCAGTCAGACTAGCGGGAGAGGTTACGAGCAGTACTTC
TRBV4-3,TRBD2,many,TRBJ2-1,CASSQELVREAEQFF,TGCGCCAGCAGCCAAGAACTAGTGCGGGAGGCTGAGCAGTTCTTC
TRBV27,NA,medium-sized,TRBJ2-7,CASSLSSFREQYF,TGTGCCAGCAGTTTATCTTCCTTCAGAGAGCAGTACTTC
TRBV21-1,NA,few,TRBJ1-5,CASSKEMSNQPQHF,TGTGCCAGCAGCAAAGAAATGAGCAATCAGCCCCAGCATTTT
TRBV29-1,NA,NA,TRBJ1-1,CSVEVPPANTEAFF,TGCAGCGTTGAAGTCCCCCCAGCGAACACTGAAGCTTTCTTT
TRBV5-1,TRBD2,many,TRBJ2-7,CASSLVPSGRYEQYF,TGCGCCAGCAGCTTGGTTCCTAGCGGGAGGTACGAGCAGTACTTC
TRBV5-1,NA,few,TRBJ2-5,CASSFRSPGRETQYF,TGCGCCAGCAGCTTTCGGTCCCCAGGGAGGGAGACCCAGTACTTC
TRBV5-6,NA,few,TRBJ1-2,CASSLIQPGLRYGYTF,TGTGCCAGCAGCTTAATACAACCGGGACTCCGTTACGGCTACACCTTC
TRBV11-3,TRBD2,NA,TRBJ2-1,CASSRKGAGGWNEQFF,TGTGCCAGCAGCCGGAAGGGAGCGGGAGGCTGGAATGAGCAGTTCTTC
TRBV20-1,TRBD2,many,TRBJ2-1,CSGLLAGLYNEQFF,TGCAGTGGCTTACTAGCGGGATTATACAATGAGCAGTTCTTC
TRBV5-5,NA,many,TRBJ1-4,CASSLGQASEELFF,TGTGCCAGCAGCCTTGGTCAGGCCTCGGAGGAACTGTTTTTT
TRBV12-3/TRBV12-4,TRBD2,many,TRBJ2-1,CASRGLADEQFF,TGTGCCAGCAGAGGACTAGCGGACGAGCAGTTCTTC
TRBV21-1,NA,many,TRBJ2-7,CASSGGSSHEQYF,TGTGCCAGCAGCGGGGGATCCAGCCACGAGCAGTACTTC
TRBV7-2,NA,few,TRBJ1-1,CASSLVSSTFEAFF,TGTGCCAGCAGCTTAGTATCATCGACTTTTGAAGCTTTCTTT
TRBV7-6,NA,many,TRBJ2-5,CASSYDPLAQETQYF,TGTGCCAGCAGTTACGATCCTTTGGCACAAGAGACCCAGTACTTC